The rows below give T cell receptor beta chains drawn from one sample of a study of blood T cells in healthy people across ages. TCRdb used MiXCR to reprocess the 5' RACE reads, holding one entry per CDR3 protein. The profile covers hundreds of thousands of distinct CDR3 sequences, with under 25% appearing a single time and 3.5% to 4% taken by the ten largest. Sequencing was performed on blood. These receptors came from an older man in good health. The CDR3 runs from the conserved cysteine through the conserved F or W. D genes are given only for firm matches. Size tells how often a clone was seen (once, few, many) or the class of an expanded clone, and some rows leave it out.

j_call v_call clone_size d_call cdr3_nt cdr3_aa
TRBJ2-1 TRBV5-1 NA TRBD2 TGCGCCAGCAGCCTCACGGGGACTAGCGGATACAATGAGCAGTTCTTC CASSLTGTSGYNEQFF
TRBJ2-3 TRBV6-2/TRBV6-3 few NA TGTGCCAGCAGTTCGGGCAGGGTGGCGGATACGCAGTATTTT CASSSGRVADTQYF
TRBJ2-5 TRBV4-2 NA TRBD2 TGTGCCAGCAGCCAAATTGGACTAGCGGGTGAGGAGACCCAGTACTTC CASSQIGLAGEETQYF
TRBJ1-5 TRBV12-3/TRBV12-4 NA TRBD1 TGTGCCAGCAGTCGCCAAGACAGGGGTGTCGATCAGCCCCAGCATTTT CASSRQDRGVDQPQHF
TRBJ2-5 TRBV21-1 few NA TGTGCCAGCAGGGAGGGACCAGAGACCCAGTACTTC CASREGPETQYF
TRBJ2-3 TRBV2 NA TRBD1 TGTGCCAGCAGCCTTCCGGGACAGGTCGTCACTGGCACAGATACGCAGTATTTT CASSLPGQVVTGTDTQYF
TRBJ2-4 TRBV3-1 NA TRBD2 TGTGCCAGCAGCCGGGAGGGAGGGGCCAAAAACATTCAGTACTTC CASSREGGAKNIQYF
TRBJ2-1 TRBV3-1 NA NA TGTGCCAGCAGCCAAAGGACGGGGAACAATGAGCAGTTCTTC CASSQRTGNNEQFF
TRBJ2-5 TRBV7-6 many NA TGTGCCAGCAGCTTAGACCGGTTCACAGGGAGGGAGACCCAGTACTTC CASSLDRFTGRETQYF
TRBJ2-7 TRBV6-2/TRBV6-3 NA NA TGTGCCAGCAGTTACCAGGCCCCCTACGAGCAGTACTTC CASSYQAPYEQYF
TRBJ1-2 TRBV5-1 few NA TGCGCCAGCAGCTTAAGGGACAACTATGGCTACACCTTC CASSLRDNYGYTF
TRBJ2-1 TRBV18 NA TRBD2 TGTGCCAGCTCACCACCCATAGCGGGGAGCTCCTACAATGAGCAGTTCTTC CASSPPIAGSSYNEQFF
TRBJ2-3 TRBV3-1 NA TRBD2 TGTGCCAGCAGCCGGACTAGCTTGGGAGATACGCAGTATTTT CASSRTSLGDTQYF
TRBJ2-1 TRBV3-1 NA TRBD2 TGTGCCAGCAGCCACGAGCGGGGCAGCTCCTACAATGAGCAGTTCTTC CASSHERGSSYNEQFF
TRBJ2-2 TRBV7-9 NA NA TGTGCCAGCAGCTTACTGGACATACCGACCGGGGAGCTGTTTTTT CASSLLDIPTGELFF
TRBJ1-2 TRBV27 few NA TGTGCCAGCAGTTTATCGATTGGGGCCGGCTATGGCTACACCTTC CASSLSIGAGYGYTF
TRBJ2-7 TRBV11-2 few TRBD1 TGTGCCAGCAGCTTAGCCCCGGGACAGGCGTCCTACGAGCAGTACTTC CASSLAPGQASYEQYF
TRBJ1-2 TRBV7-3 few NA TGTGCCAGCAGCCAGGAGAACGGCTATGGCTACACCTTC CASSQENGYGYTF
TRBJ1-2 TRBV20-1 NA NA TGCAGTGCTGGATCCGGGGGCGACAACTATGGCTACACCTTC CSAGSGGDNYGYTF
TRBJ2-7 TRBV5-1 NA NA TGCGCCAGCAGTGTTAGGGGATTTGACGAGCAGTACTTC CASSVRGFDEQYF
TRBJ2-5 TRBV27 NA TRBD2 TGTGCCAGCAGTGGGACTAGCGGGAGGACAGAGACCCAGTACTTC CASSGTSGRTETQYF
TRBJ1-1 TRBV5-1 NA NA TGCGCCAGCAGCAACGACATGGGGATAGAAGCTTTCTTT CASSNDMGIEAFF
TRBJ2-1 TRBV5-1 NA NA TGCGCCAGCAGCTTGGATGCGGGGAATGAGCAGTTCTTC CASSLDAGNEQFF
TRBJ2-1 TRBV20-1 NA NA TGCAGTGCTAGAGAGTCGGGGCCCCGGGGCAATGAGCAGTTCTTC CSARESGPRGNEQFF
TRBJ2-7 TRBV7-2 NA NA TGTGCCAGCAGCTTACAGGGGGGGAGCGGCTACGAGCAGTACTTC CASSLQGGSGYEQYF
TRBJ2-7 TRBV28 NA NA TGTGCCAGCAGAAAAGAGGATTACGAGCAGTACTTC CASRKEDYEQYF
TRBJ2-7 TRBV9 NA NA TGTGCCAGCAGCGGGGGAGACTACGAGCAGTACTTC CASSGGDYEQYF
TRBJ1-5 TRBV20-1 NA TRBD1 TGCAGTGCTAGCGCCCCAAATGAAGGGACAGGCAATCAGCCCCAGCATTTT CSASAPNEGTGNQPQHF
TRBJ2-5 TRBV2 NA TRBD2 TGTGCCAGCAGTGTGCTAGCGGGACAAGAGACCCAGTACTTC CASSVLAGQETQYF
TRBJ2-2 TRBV12-3/TRBV12-4 few TRBD2 TGTGCCAGCAGTTTCGGTAGCGGGAGGACCGGGGAGCTGTTTTTT CASSFGSGRTGELFF
TRBJ1-1 TRBV27 few TRBD1 TGTGCCAGCAGTCCTAGACAGGGCACTGAAGCTTTCTTT CASSPRQGTEAFF
TRBJ2-5 TRBV7-9 many NA TGTGCCAGCAGCTTAGCGGGATTTGACCAGTACTTC CASSLAGFDQYF
TRBJ2-1 TRBV5-5 few TRBD2 TGTGCCAGCAGCTTCGGACTAGCGGTTTACAATGAGCAGTTCTTC CASSFGLAVYNEQFF
TRBJ2-3 TRBV5-6 NA TRBD2 TGTGCCAGCAGCTTGAGTCTAGCGGGACCAGATACGCAGTATTTT CASSLSLAGPDTQYF
TRBJ1-1 TRBV5-1 many NA TGTGCCAGCAGCTTAGACAGGAACACTGAAGCTTTCTTT CASSLDRNTEAFF
TRBJ2-2 TRBV2 NA TRBD2 TGTGCCAGCAAACTAGGGACTAGCGGGAGAGGCGGGGAGCTGTTTTTT CASKLGTSGRGGELFF
TRBJ2-7 TRBV7-8 NA TRBD2 TGTGCCAGCAGCGGGAGGGGACTAGCGGGAGGAATCGGGTACGAGCAGTACTTC CASSGRGLAGGIGYEQYF
TRBJ2-7 TRBV29-1 many NA TGCAGCGTGGTAGTATCCTACGAGCAGTACTTC CSVVVSYEQYF
TRBJ1-3 TRBV28 NA NA TGTGCCAGCAGCTTAGGGCACACCATATATTTT CASSLGHTIYF